The next 26 T cell receptor beta chains were all read from a single sample in a study of blood T cell repertoires in COVID-19. Measured with immunoSEQ multiplex PCR; TCRdb has only the in-frame clones, and not every one. This sample has about 210,000 clones, with 88% found just once. What was sequenced was peripheral blood. The receptors were gathered from a man aged 18 to 35 with active or convalescent COVID-19.

The chain employs TRBV20-1 and TRBJ1-3, with D possibly matching TRBD1 (5 bases). The CDR3 loop spans 15 amino acids. The germline V gene encodes CDR1 DFQATT and CDR2 SNEGSKA (reference sequence). V dropped 3 bases and J dropped 7 bases, with 19 bases sitting between them. The CDR3 loop is CSASDVREIDNTIYF. CDR3 DNA sequence: TGCAGTGCTAGTGATGTCAGGGAAATTGATAACACCATATATTTT.

This clone was counted between two and nine times. The V and J genes are TRBV10-1 and TRBJ2-7, with TRBD1 identical over 7 bases. This CDR3 has 14 amino acids. CDR1 is WNHNN, CDR2 SYGVQD, per germline (reference sequence). V lost 8 bases, J lost 1 base, and 8 bases stayed unmatched. In nucleotides, the CDR3 is TGCGCCAGCCAAAGAGACAGGGTTTCCTACGAGCAGTACTTC. It codes for CASQRDRVSYEQYF.

This clone was observed once. The chain is built from TRBV7-2 and TRBJ2-5; 9 nucleotides line up with TRBD1. CDR1 SGHTA and CDR2 FQGNSA come from the germline V gene. V was clipped by 4 bases and J by 2 bases; unmatched bases: 5. CDR3 size: 15 residues. The chain's CDR3 is CASSWGQGIQETQYF. Here the CDR3 DNA reads TGTGCCAGCAGCTGGGGACAGGGAATACAAGAGACCCAGTACTTC.

The rearrangement joins TRBV18 to TRBJ1-5, with 7 nucleotides matching TRBD1. The CDR3 consists of 16 residues. Germline values: CDR1 KGHSH, CDR2 LQKENI. J gave up 0 bases and V 3 bases, and 5 bases lay outside the gene matches. The CDR3 is CASSPGTEYSNQPQHF. Here the CDR3 DNA reads TGTGCCAGCTCACCCGGGACAGAATATAGCAATCAGCCCCAGCATTTT.

The gene calls are TRBV7-8 and TRBJ2-2; TRBD2 is a possible D gene (6 bases). Looked up from germline, CDR1 is SGHVS and CDR2 is FQNEAQ. V was clipped by 4 bases and J by 6 bases, with 18 bases between them. The CDR3 has 16 amino acids. The CDR3 reads CASSSLKGGRAGELFF. In DNA, the CDR3 is TGTGCCAGCAGCTCGTTAAAGGGAGGTAGAGCCGGGGAGCTGTTTTTT.

The rearrangement uses TRBV29-1 and TRBJ1-6; 11 bases are a match to TRBD1. V lost 7 bases, J lost 8 bases, and 4 bases stayed unmatched. The germline CDR1 and CDR2 sequences are SQVTM and ANQGSEA. This CDR3 contains 13 residues. This CDR3 is CSARTGGDSPLHF. CDR3 nucleotide sequence: TGCAGCGCAAGGACAGGGGGCGATTCACCCCTCCACTTT. The whole variable domain, filled in from reference TRBV29-1 and TRBJ1-6, reads SAVISQKPSRDICQRGTSLTIQCQVDSQVTMMFWYRQQPGQSLTLIATANQGSEATYESGFVIDKFPISRPNLTFSTLTVSNMSPEDSSIYLCSARTGGDSPLHFGNGTRLTVT.

The chain employs TRBV11-3 and TRBJ1-1; D uncertain. The germline V gene encodes CDR1 SGHNT and CDR2 YENEEA. Trimming left V 6 bases short and J 1 base short, with 9 bases between. The CDR3 has 13 residues. The CDR3 is CASSSNTNTEAFF. The CDR3, as DNA: TGTGCCAGCAGTTCAAACACGAACACTGAAGCTTTCTTT. Variable domain in full (rest from reference TRBV11-3 and TRBJ1-1): EAGVVQSPRYKIIEKKQPVAFWCNPISGHNTLYWYLQNLGQGPELLIRYENEEAVDDSQLPKDRFSAERLKGVDSTLKIQPAELGDSAVYLCASSSNTNTEAFFGQGTRLTVV.

This clone was observed a handful of times. The V gene is TRBV19, the J gene TRBJ1-5; D gene ambiguous. The CDR3 length is 12 residues. V was shortened by 11 bases and J by 4 bases, with 12 bases between the two germline ends. Germline V lookup: CDR1 LNHDA, CDR2 SQIVND (reference sequence). The CDR3 loop is CASRSRNQPQHF. The CDR3 DNA is TGTGCCTCTAGATCCCGAAATCAGCCCCAGCATTTT. The full variable domain, completed using reference TRBV19 and TRBJ1-5, is DGGITQSPKYLFRKEGQNVTLSCEQNLNHDAMYWYRQDPGQGLRLIYYSQIVNDFQKGDIAEGYSVSREKKESFPLTVTSAQKNPTAFYLCASRSRNQPQHFGDGTRLSIL.

V gene TRBV19 combines with J gene TRBJ1-2, with 8 positions matching TRBD1. The CDR3 is made up of 14 amino acids. With 3 bases clipped from V and 8 bases from J, the junction kept 8 bases outside the gene matches. Germline assignment: CDR1 LNHDA and CDR2 SQIVND (reference sequence). The CDR3 bases are TGTGCCAGTAGTATCTTAACAGGGGGTTACGGCTACACCTTC. Translated, it gives CASSILTGGYGYTF.

The chain combines TRBV7-9 with TRBJ1-5, with D possibly being TRBD1 (6 bases). This CDR3 comprises 15 residues. V was cut by 4 bases and J by 1 base, with 11 bases left in between. Per germline, CDR1 SEHNR and CDR2 FQNEAQ (reference sequence). Here the CDR3 reads CASSSQGESNQPQHF. The CDR3 DNA sequence: TGTGCCAGCAGCTCACAGGGAGAAAGCAATCAGCCCCAGCATTTT.

The chain carries TRBV6-1 and TRBJ2-1, with unresolved D. Deletions cut 1 base from V and 12 bases from J, with 13 bases between. Per germline, CDR1 MNHNS and CDR2 SASEGT. This CDR3 is 13 amino acids long. The CDR3 sequence is CASSEGLLRSQFF. DNA for the CDR3: TGTGCCAGCAGTGAAGGGCTCCTTCGTTCGCAGTTCTTC.

This clone has a handful of counts. The chain employs TRBV4-3 and TRBJ1-6; TRBD1 aligns across 8 bases. Germline CDR1 reads LGHNA; CDR2 reads YSLEER. V shed 0 bases, J shed 10 bases, and the junction held 5 bases outside the gene matches. The CDR3 has 15 residues. CDR3 protein: CASSQDTGGRSPLHF. The CDR3 coding sequence is TGCGCCAGCAGCCAAGATACAGGGGGTCGGTCACCCCTCCACTTT.

The gene calls are TRBV4-3 and TRBJ1-2; D unclear. This CDR3 is 16 amino acids long. Germline V lookup: CDR1 LGHNA, CDR2 YSLEER. Trimming cost V 0 bases and J 3 bases, with 14 bases left between them. The CDR3 protein is CASSQDWPQKYYGYTF. As DNA, the CDR3 is TGCGCCAGCAGCCAAGATTGGCCTCAAAAATACTATGGCTACACCTTC.

The CDR3 region has the DNA TGTGCCAGCAGCCCCGCGGGGCTAGCGGGGAATGAGCAGTTCTTC. Translating it yields CASSPAGLAGNEQFF. The rearrangement links TRBV7-9 to TRBJ2-1; TRBD2 agrees at 9 bases. Looked up from germline, CDR1 is SEHNR and CDR2 is FQNEAQ (reference sequence). V was pared by 5 bases and J by 7 bases, with 9 bases of the junction left unmatched. The CDR3 is 15 residues long. Based on the CDR3 plus reference TRBV7-9 and TRBJ2-1, the full variable domain is DTGVSQNPRHKITKRGQNVTFRCDPISEHNRLYWYRQTLGQGPEFLTYFQNEAQLEKSRLLSDRFSAERPKGSFSTLEIQRTEQGDSAMYLCASSPAGLAGNEQFFGPGTRLTVL.

The chain joins TRBV5-4 to TRBJ1-2; 10 positions agree with TRBD1. J gave up 2 bases and V 0 bases, and 7 bases lay outside the gene matches. CDR1 is SGHNT and CDR2 is YYREEE in the germline V gene (reference sequence). CDR3 size: 17 residues. The CDR3 DNA follows: TGTGCCAGCAGCTTGGGACAGGGGGCCGGGGCCAACTATGGCTACACCTTC. Translating it yields CASSLGQGAGANYGYTF.

CDR3 sequence reads: CASRDRQRGGYTF. CDR3 nucleotides: TGTGCCAGCAGAGACAGGCAGAGGGGTGGCTACACCTTC. The chain recombines TRBV6-5 with TRBJ1-2; possibly TRBD1 for D (6 bases). Germline V lookup: CDR1 MNHEY, CDR2 SVGAGI. The CDR3 has 13 residues. The V gene lost 6 bases and the J gene lost 7 bases, with 15 bases spanning the gap.

This chain links TRBV18 with TRBJ2-7; tentatively, D is TRBD2 (6 bases). Germline V gives CDR1 KGHSH, CDR2 LQKENI. The CDR3 runs 15 residues. V dropped 6 bases and J dropped 4 bases, with 19 bases sitting between them. CDR3 nucleotides: TGTGCCAGCTCGCGCGAGGGTGTGGGAGGATACGAGCAGTACTTC. Its protein is CASSREGVGGYEQYF.

The chain uses TRBV12-3 or TRBV12-4 and TRBJ1-1; D is ambiguous. This CDR3 region has 12 residues. V was trimmed by 6 bases and J by 1 base, leaving 6 bases between them. CDR3 region: CASSRENTEAFF. In nucleotides, the CDR3 is TGTGCCAGCAGCCGGGAGAACACTGAAGCTTTCTTT.

This clone was picked up one time. CDR3 amino acids: CASSFRVGADTQYF. Written as DNA, the CDR3 is TGTGCCAGCAGCTTCAGGGTAGGGGCAGATACGCAGTATTTT. The rearrangement joins TRBV5-6 to TRBJ2-3, with a tentative D call TRBD1 (5 bases). Looked up from germline, CDR1 is SGHDT and CDR2 is YYEEEE. This CDR3 region has 14 residues. Trimming shortened V by 2 bases and J by 4 bases, and 11 bases separated the two germline ends. The full variable domain, completed using reference TRBV5-6 and TRBJ2-3, is DAGVTQSPTHLIKTRGQQVTLRCSPKSGHDTVSWYQQALGQGPQFIFQYYEEEERQRGNFPDRFSGHQFPNYSSELNVNALLLGDSALYLCASSFRVGADTQYFGPGTRLTVL.

The genes are TRBV9 and TRBJ2-3; TRBD2 agrees at 9 bases. This CDR3 region has 17 residues. V shed 3 bases and J 5 bases; nucleotides not matched to a gene: 13. Germline CDR1 SGDLS, CDR2 YYNGEE. CDR3 amino acids: CASSESARGGPVDTQYF. In DNA, the CDR3 is TGTGCCAGCAGCGAGTCGGCGCGGGGGGGCCCGGTAGATACGCAGTATTTT.

This clone was recorded only once. This chain connects TRBV7-3 to TRBJ2-1, with TRBD2 as a possible D gene (5 bases). With 5 bases removed from V and 4 bases from J, the gap between germline ends came to 15 bases. The germline V gene encodes CDR1 SGHTA and CDR2 FQGTGA. The CDR3 contains 15 residues. CDR3 coding DNA: TGTGCCAGCAGCCTCGAGAGCGGACCGTACAATGAGCAGTTCTTC. Amino acids: CASSLESGPYNEQFF.

V is TRBV19 and J is TRBJ2-7; TRBD2 is a possible D gene (5 bases). Trimming pared 2 bases from V and 3 bases from J, leaving 8 bases between. This CDR3 comprises 13 residues. The germline gives CDR1 LNHDA, CDR2 SQIVND (reference sequence). CDR3 protein: CASSIRRGYEQYF. The CDR3 DNA reads as TGTGCCAGTAGTATACGTCGGGGCTACGAGCAGTACTTC.

This chain links TRBV7-8 with TRBJ1-6; maybe TRBD1 (5 bases). CDR3 length: 13 amino acids. Looked up from germline, CDR1 is SGHVS and CDR2 is FQNEAQ. The V end was cut by 6 bases, the J end by 14 bases, with 17 bases between. CDR3 sequence reads: CASSTSWDSTLHF. The CDR3 nucleotides read TGTGCCAGCAGTACTTCTTGGGACTCAACCCTCCACTTT.

The chain combines TRBV19 with TRBJ1-1, with 10 bases that match TRBD1. The CDR3 has 14 residues. V lost 6 bases to trimming and J lost 1 base; unmatched junction nucleotides: 2. Germline V lookup: CDR1 LNHDA, CDR2 SQIVND (reference sequence). The CDR3 is CASRGQGKNTEAFF. The CDR3 region has the DNA TGTGCCAGTAGGGGACAGGGGAAGAACACTGAAGCTTTCTTT.

This clone has a single count. The CDR3 sequence is CASGIGRLYEQYF. CDR3 bases: TGTGCTAGTGGCATCGGCAGACTCTACGAGCAGTACTTC. J is TRBJ2-7 and V is TRBV12-5; no clear D gene. The CDR3 totals 13 residues. Germline V CDR1 and CDR2: LGHNT, FRNRAP. The V end was cut by 6 bases, the J end by 3 bases, with 12 bases between.

The chain employs TRBV3-1 (or the pseudogene TRBV3-2) and TRBJ2-1; TRBD2 agrees at 8 bases. The length of the CDR3 is 14 residues. V lost 4 bases, J lost 14 bases, and 13 bases stayed unmatched. Germline V gene lookup returns CDR1 LGHDT and CDR2 YNNKEL (reference sequence). CDR3 sequence (DNA): TGTGCCAGCAGCCGGGGTGGTGGCGGGGGGAGAAAGTTCTTC. This translates into CASSRGGGGGRKFF.